Presented here are 12 T cell receptor beta chains from one specimen sequenced in a study of T cell responses to AZD1222 COVID-19 vaccine. Data came from immunoSEQ multiplex PCR; TCRdb stores just in-frame clones and leaves some out. The repertoire consists of more than 80,000 clones, with 75% to 90% occurring once and the leading ten covering more than 2%. The sample consisted of peripheral blood, taken 28 days after the second AZD1222 dose. These receptors came from an adult who received the AZD1222 COVID-19 vaccine.

The chain employs TRBV4-1 and TRBJ1-2; tentatively, D is TRBD1 (5 bases). The V and J ends lost 0 bases and 5 bases respectively, with 19 bases between them. In germline, CDR1 is MGHRA, CDR2 YSYEKL. This CDR3 is built from 17 residues. The CDR3 is CASSQDWGLRNGYGYTF. CDR3 sequence (DNA): TGCGCCAGCAGCCAAGATTGGGGCCTGCGGAACGGGTATGGCTACACCTTC.

The J gene is TRBJ2-1, the V gene TRBV20-1; weak D call: TRBD2 (6 bases). Trimming left V 6 bases short and J 10 bases short, with 13 bases between. The CDR3 is 11 residues long. Germline-derived CDR1 and CDR2 are DFQATT and SNEGSKA (reference sequence). DNA of the CDR3: TGCAGTGCAAGGAGGGCGGACGAGCAGTTCTTC. The encoded protein is CSARRADEQFF.

The rearrangement joins TRBV6-1 to TRBJ1-1; D is unresolved. The CDR3 runs to 14 residues. V was trimmed by 2 bases and J by 5 bases, leaving 12 bases between them. The V gene's germline CDR1 is MNHNS and CDR2 SASEGT. DNA of the CDR3: TGTGCCAGCAGTGAACTGGGGAGAGGGACTGAAGCTTTCTTT. Translated: CASSELGRGTEAFF.

The rearrangement uses TRBV2 and TRBJ1-2; tentative D call: TRBD1 (5 bases). In germline, CDR1 is SNHLY, CDR2 FYNNEI. This CDR3 is 12 amino acids long. Trimming cost V 6 bases and J 1 base, with 6 bases left between them. The CDR3 DNA is TGTGCCAGCAGGGGGGATAACTATGGCTACACCTTC. This codes for CASRGDNYGYTF.

This clone was seen only a few times. This chain connects TRBV15 to TRBJ1-2; the D gene is possibly TRBD1 (5 bases). The V gene's germline CDR1 is LNHNV and CDR2 YYDKDF (reference sequence). CDR3 size: 11 residues. V lost 9 bases to trimming and J lost 8 bases, with 13 bases between them. In nucleotides, the CDR3 is TGTGCCACGGGGGAGGGATACGGCTACACCTTC. This gives the protein CATGEGYGYTF. Based on the CDR3 plus reference TRBV15 and TRBJ1-2, the full variable domain is DAMVIQNPRYQVTQFGKPVTLSCSQTLNHNVMYWYQQKSSQAPKLLFHYYDKDFNNEADTPDNFQSRRPNTSFCFLDIRSPGLGDTAMYLCATGEGYGYTFGSGTRLTVV.

The V gene is TRBV5-1, the J gene TRBJ1-2; 8 nucleotides agree with TRBD1. CDR1 is SGHRS, CDR2 YFSETQ, per germline. This CDR3 region has 13 residues. Unmatched junction bases numbered 6, after V lost 4 bases and J lost 7 bases. The chain's CDR3 is CASSDGQGAGYTF. CDR3 DNA: TGCGCCAGCAGCGACGGACAGGGAGCTGGCTACACCTTC.

There are a few counts of this clone. The V call is TRBV5-1, the J call TRBJ1-6, with D perhaps matching TRBD1 (5 bases). The germline gives CDR1 SGHRS, CDR2 YFSETQ. The V end lost 0 bases, the J end lost 11 bases, and 15 bases lay between the germline ends. This CDR3 region has 15 residues. The chain's CDR3 is CASSLVTAGRAPLHF. The CDR3, as DNA: TGCGCCAGCAGCTTGGTAACGGCAGGGAGAGCACCCCTCCACTTT.

The rearrangement uses TRBV21-1 and TRBJ2-1. TRBV21-1 is a known pseudogene. The CDR3 spans 12 residues. This CDR3 reads CASSKGNNEQFF. The CDR3 DNA is TGTGCCAGCAGCAAGGGAAACAATGAGCAGTTCTTC.

This chain joins TRBV7-2 and TRBJ1-1, with D perhaps TRBD1 (6 bases). The length of the CDR3 is 15 residues. Trimming pared 3 bases from V and 0 bases from J, leaving 11 bases between. Germline assignment: CDR1 SGHTA and CDR2 FQGNSA. CDR3 residues: CASSLGAAMNTEAFF. For the CDR3, the DNA is TGTGCCAGCAGCTTGGGGGCAGCCATGAACACTGAAGCTTTCTTT.

CDR3 amino acids: CASGNSGSSGANVLTF. The DNA of the CDR3 is TGTGCCAGCGGGAATTCTGGGAGCTCTGGGGCCAACGTCCTGACTTTC. The J gene is TRBJ2-6, the V gene TRBV7-3; a possible D gene is TRBD2 (5 bases). The germline V gene has CDR1 SGHTA and CDR2 FQGTGA. The germline V and J ends were trimmed by 8 bases and 0 bases, with 14 bases remaining between them. This CDR3 contains 16 residues. Supplemented by reference TRBV7-3 and TRBJ2-6, the full variable domain reads GAGVSQTPSNKVTEKGKYVELRCDPISGHTALYWYRQSLGQGPEFLIYFQGTGAADDSGLPNDRFFAVRPEGSVSTLKIQRTERGDSAVYLCASGNSGSSGANVLTFGAGSRLTVL.

The chain combines TRBV19 with TRBJ2-2; the match to TRBD1 covers 10 bases. In germline, CDR1 is LNHDA, CDR2 SQIVND (reference sequence). CDR3 length equals 14 residues. The V and J ends lost 3 bases and 6 bases, in that order; junction bases with no gene match: 1. The DNA for the CDR3 is TGTGCCAGTAGTATCGGACAGGGGGCCGGGGAGCTGTTTTTT. The encoded protein is CASSIGQGAGELFF.

The table lists this clone with a few counts. The V gene is TRBV6-1, the J gene TRBJ1-2, with D tentatively TRBD1 (5 bases). Trimming pared 2 bases from V and 8 bases from J, leaving 18 bases between. The CDR3 sequence is 15 residues long. Germline V gene data show CDR1 as MNHNS and CDR2 as SASEGT. CDR3 in amino acids: CASSELGTGIKGYTF. The CDR3 nucleotides read TGTGCCAGCAGTGAACTAGGGACGGGAATCAAGGGCTACACCTTC.